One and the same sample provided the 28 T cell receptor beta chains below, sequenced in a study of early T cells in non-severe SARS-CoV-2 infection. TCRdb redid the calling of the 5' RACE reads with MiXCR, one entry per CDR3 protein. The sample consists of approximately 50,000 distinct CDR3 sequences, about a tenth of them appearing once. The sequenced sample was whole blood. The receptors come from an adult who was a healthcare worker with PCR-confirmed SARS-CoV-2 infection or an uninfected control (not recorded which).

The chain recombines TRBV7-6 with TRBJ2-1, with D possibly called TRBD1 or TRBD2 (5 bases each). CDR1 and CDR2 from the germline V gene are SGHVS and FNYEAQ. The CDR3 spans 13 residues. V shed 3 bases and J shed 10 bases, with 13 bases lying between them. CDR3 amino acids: CASSLSGTPEQFF. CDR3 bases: TGTGCCAGCAGCTTGTCCGGGACCCCGGAGCAGTTCTTC.

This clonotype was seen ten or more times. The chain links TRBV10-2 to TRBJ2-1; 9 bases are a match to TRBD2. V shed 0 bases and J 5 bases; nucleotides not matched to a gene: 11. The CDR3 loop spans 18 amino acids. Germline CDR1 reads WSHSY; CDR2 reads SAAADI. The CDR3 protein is CASSESRTSAIDNNEQFF. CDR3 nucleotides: TGCGCCAGCAGTGAGTCTCGGACTAGCGCAATAGACAACAATGAGCAGTTCTTC.

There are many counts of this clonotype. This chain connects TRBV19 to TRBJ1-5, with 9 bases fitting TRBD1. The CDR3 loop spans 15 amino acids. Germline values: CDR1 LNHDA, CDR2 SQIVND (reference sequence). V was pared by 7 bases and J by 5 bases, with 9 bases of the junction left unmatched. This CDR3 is CASTTGTGRHQPQHF. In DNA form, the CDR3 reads TGTGCCAGTACCACCGGGACAGGGAGGCATCAGCCCCAGCATTTT.

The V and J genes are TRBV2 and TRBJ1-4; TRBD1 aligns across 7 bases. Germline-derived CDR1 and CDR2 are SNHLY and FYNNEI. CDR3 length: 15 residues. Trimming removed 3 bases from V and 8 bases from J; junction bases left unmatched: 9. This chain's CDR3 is CASSEATGDGEKLFF. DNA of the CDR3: TGTGCCAGCAGTGAGGCAACAGGGGATGGCGAAAAACTGTTTTTT. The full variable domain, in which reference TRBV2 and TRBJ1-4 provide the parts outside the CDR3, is EPEVTQTPSHQVTQMGQEVILRCVPISNHLYFYWYRQILGQKVEFLVSFYNNEISEKSEIFDDQFSVERPDGSNFTLKIRSTKLEDSAMYFCASSEATGDGEKLFFGSGTQLSVL.

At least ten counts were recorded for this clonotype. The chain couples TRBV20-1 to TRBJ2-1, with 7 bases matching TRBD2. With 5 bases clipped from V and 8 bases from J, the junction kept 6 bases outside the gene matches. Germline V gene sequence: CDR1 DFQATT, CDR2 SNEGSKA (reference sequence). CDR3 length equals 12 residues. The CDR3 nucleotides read TGCAGTGCTCAATACCTAGCGGATGAGCAGTTCTTC. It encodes CSAQYLADEQFF.

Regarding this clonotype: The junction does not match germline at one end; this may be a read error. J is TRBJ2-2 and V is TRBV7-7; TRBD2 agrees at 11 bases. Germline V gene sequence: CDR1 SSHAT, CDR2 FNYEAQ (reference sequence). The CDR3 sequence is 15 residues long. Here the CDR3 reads CASSNSGRAAGELFF. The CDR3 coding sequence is TGTGCTAGCAGCAATAGCGGGAGGGCCGCCGGGGAGCTGTTTTTT.

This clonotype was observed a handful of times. CDR3 in DNA: TGCAGCGTTGAGCGGCTAGCGGGACTCAATGAGCAGTTCTTC. Encoded protein: CSVERLAGLNEQFF. The chain is built from TRBV29-1 and TRBJ2-1; 9 bases are a match to TRBD2. V trimming: 3 bases; J trimming: 6 bases; junction bases outside the gene matches: 6. The germline CDR1 and CDR2 sequences are SQVTM and ANQGSEA. This CDR3 is built from 14 residues.

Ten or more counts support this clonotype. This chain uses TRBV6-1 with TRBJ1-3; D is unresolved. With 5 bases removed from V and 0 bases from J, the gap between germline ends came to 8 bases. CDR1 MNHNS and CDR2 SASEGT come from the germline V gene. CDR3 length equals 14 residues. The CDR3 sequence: CASSIERSGNTIYF. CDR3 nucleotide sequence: TGTGCCAGCAGTATAGAGCGCTCTGGAAACACCATATATTTT.

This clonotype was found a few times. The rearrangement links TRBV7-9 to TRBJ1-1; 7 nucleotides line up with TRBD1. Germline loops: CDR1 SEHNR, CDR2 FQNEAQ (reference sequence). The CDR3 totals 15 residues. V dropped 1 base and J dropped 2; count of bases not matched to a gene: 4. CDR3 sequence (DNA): TGTGCCAGCAGCTTAGGAGGGACAGAAAACACTGAAGCTTTCTTT. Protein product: CASSLGGTENTEAFF.

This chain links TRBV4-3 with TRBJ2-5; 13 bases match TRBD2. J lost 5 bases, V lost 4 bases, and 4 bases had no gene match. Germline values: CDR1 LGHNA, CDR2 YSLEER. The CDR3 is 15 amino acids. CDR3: CASSLGLAGEETQYF. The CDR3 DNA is TGCGCCAGCAGCCTTGGACTAGCGGGAGAGGAGACCCAGTACTTC.

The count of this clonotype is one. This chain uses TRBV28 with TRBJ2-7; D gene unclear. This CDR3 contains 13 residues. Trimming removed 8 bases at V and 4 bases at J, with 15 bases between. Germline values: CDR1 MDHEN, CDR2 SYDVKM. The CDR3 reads CASRFWGFYEQYF. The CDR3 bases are TGTGCCAGCCGCTTTTGGGGATTTTACGAGCAGTACTTC.

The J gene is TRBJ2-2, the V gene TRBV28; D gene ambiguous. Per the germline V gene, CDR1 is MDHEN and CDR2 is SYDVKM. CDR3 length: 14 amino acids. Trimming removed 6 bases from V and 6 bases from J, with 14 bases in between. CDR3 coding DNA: TGTGCCAGCAGAACCTACAGAGGTCCCGGGGAGCTGTTTTTT. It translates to CASRTYRGPGELFF.

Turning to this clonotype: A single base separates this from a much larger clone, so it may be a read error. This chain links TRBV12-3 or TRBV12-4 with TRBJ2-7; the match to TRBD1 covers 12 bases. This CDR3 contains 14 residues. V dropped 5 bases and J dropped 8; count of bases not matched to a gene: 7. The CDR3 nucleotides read TGTGCCAGCAGTGAAACGGGACAGGGGGCGAAGCAGTACTTC. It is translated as CASSETGQGAKQYF.

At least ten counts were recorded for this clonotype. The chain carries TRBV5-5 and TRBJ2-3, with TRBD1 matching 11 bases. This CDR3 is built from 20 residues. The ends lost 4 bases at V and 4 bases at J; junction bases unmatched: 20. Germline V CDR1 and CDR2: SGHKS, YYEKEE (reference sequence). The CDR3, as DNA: TGTGCCAGCAGCGCTCTCGCAGGATCCCGGACAGGGGGCAATTCAGATACGCAGTATTTT. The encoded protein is CASSALAGSRTGGNSDTQYF.

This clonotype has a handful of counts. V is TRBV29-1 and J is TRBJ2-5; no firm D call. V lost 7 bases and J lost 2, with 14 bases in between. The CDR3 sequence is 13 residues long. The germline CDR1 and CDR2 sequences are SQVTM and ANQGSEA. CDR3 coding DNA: TGCAGCGCCCTCTATATGGCTCAAGAGACCCAGTACTTC. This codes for CSALYMAQETQYF.

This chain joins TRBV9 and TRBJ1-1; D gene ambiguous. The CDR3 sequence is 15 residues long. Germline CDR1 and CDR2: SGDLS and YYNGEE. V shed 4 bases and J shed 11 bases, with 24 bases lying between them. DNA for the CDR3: TGTGCCAGCAGCCCAAAGGACCTCGATGAGGGAGAGGCTTTCTTT. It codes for CASSPKDLDEGEAFF.

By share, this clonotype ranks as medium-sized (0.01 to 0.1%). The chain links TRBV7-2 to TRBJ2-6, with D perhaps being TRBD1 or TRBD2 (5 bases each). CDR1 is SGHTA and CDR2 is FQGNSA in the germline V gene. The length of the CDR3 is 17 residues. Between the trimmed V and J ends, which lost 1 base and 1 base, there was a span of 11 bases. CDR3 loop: CASSLGGALSGANVLTF. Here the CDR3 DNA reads TGTGCCAGCAGCTTAGGAGGGGCGCTTTCTGGGGCCAACGTCCTGACTTTC.

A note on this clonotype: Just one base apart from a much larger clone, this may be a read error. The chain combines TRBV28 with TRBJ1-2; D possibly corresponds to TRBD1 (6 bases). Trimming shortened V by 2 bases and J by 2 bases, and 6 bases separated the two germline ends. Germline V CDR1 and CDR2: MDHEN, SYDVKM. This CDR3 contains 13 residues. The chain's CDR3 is CASSLGGNYGYTF. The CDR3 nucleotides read TGTGCCAGCAGTTTAGGGGGCAACTATGGCTACACCTTC.

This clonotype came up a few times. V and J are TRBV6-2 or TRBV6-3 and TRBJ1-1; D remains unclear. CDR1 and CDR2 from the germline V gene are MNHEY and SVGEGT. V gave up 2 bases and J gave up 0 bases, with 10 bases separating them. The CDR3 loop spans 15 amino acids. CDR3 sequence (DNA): TGTGCCAGCAGTTACGAAACAGAAATGAACACTGAAGCTTTCTTT. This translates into CASSYETEMNTEAFF.

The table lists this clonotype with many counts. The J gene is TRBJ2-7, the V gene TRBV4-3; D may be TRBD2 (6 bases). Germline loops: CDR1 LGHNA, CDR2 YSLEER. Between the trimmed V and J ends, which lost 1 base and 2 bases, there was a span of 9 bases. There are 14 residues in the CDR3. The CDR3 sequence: CASSQVAGTYEQYF. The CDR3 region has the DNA TGCGCCAGCAGCCAAGTTGCGGGAACCTACGAGCAGTACTTC.

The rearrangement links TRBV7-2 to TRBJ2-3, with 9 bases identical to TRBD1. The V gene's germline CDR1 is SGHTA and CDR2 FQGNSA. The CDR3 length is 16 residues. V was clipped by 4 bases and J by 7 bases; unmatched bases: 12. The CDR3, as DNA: TGTGCCAGCAGCTCCCCCCGGGACAGGGATCTGAATACGCAGTATTTT. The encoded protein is CASSSPRDRDLNTQYF.

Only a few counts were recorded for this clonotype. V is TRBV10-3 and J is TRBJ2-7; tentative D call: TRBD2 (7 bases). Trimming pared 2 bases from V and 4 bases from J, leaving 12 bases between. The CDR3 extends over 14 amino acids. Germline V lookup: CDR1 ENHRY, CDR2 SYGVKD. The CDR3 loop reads CAISEGLGGYEQYF. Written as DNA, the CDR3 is TGTGCCATCAGTGAGGGACTAGGGGGTTACGAGCAGTACTTC.

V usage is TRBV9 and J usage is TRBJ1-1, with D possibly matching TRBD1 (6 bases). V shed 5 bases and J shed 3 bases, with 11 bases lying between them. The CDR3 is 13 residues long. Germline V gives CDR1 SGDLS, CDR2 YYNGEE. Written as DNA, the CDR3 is TGTGCCAGCAGTTACCAGGGGCACACTGAAGCTTTCTTT. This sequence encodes CASSYQGHTEAFF.

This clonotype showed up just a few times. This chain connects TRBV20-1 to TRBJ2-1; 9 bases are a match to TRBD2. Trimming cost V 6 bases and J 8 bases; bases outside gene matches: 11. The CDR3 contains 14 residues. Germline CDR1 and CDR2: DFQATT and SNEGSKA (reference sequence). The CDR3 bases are TGCAGTGCATCCTCTAGCGGGGCTTTGGATGAGCAGTTCTTC. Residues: CSASSSGALDEQFF.

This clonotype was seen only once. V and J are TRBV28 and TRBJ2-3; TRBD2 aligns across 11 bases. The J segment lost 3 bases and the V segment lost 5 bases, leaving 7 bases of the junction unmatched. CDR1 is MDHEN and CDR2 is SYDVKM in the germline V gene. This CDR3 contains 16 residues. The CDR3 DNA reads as TGTGCCAGCAGTCCGAGACTAGCGGGGATAACAGATACGCAGTATTTT. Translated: CASSPRLAGITDTQYF.

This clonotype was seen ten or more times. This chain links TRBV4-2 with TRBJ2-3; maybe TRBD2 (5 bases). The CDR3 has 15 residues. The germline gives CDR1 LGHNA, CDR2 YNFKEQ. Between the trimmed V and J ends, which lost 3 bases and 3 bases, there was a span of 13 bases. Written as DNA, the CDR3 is TGTGCCAGCAGCCAGCGTGACGGGGATACAGATACGCAGTATTTT. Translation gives CASSQRDGDTDTQYF.

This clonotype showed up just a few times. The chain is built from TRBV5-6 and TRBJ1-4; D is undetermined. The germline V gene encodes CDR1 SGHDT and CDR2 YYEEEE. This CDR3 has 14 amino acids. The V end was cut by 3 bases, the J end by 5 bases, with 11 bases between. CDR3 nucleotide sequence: TGTGCCAGCAGCTACGGACCGAAAAATGAAAAACTGTTTTTT. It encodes CASSYGPKNEKLFF.

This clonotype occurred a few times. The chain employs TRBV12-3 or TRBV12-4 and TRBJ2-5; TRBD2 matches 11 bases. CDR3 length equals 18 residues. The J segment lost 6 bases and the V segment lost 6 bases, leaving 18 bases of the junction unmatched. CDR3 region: CASRQSGTSGIPGKTQYF. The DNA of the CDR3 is TGTGCCAGCAGACAATCGGGGACTAGCGGTATTCCGGGAAAGACCCAGTACTTC.